This T cell receptor beta chain came from a study of T cells in Graves' hyperthyroidism and ophthalmopathy. Study-wide results and limits: Onset of ophthalmopathy came a median approximately 6.5 months after the model predicted it.

With regard to this clonotype: The antigen remains unidentified.

Amplification yielded TCR beta CDR3 regions, with RNA transcripts as the source. A set of HTBI primers served as the primers for a first-round RT-PCR of the TCR CDR3. TCRdb reanalysed the multiplex PCR reads using MiXCR and keeps one entry per CDR3 protein. Counted here are some 690,000 distinct CDR3 sequences, roughly 17% occurring once; the ten biggest clones make up 15% to 17%. This CDR3 spans 15 amino acids. Trimming cost V 0 bases and J 7 bases; bases outside gene matches: 3. The germline gives CDR1 LGHNA, CDR2 YSLEER. A lack of ophthalmopathy progression within 18 months defined stable Graves' hyperthyroidism. Uncontrolled infection, other autoimmune disease, pregnancy or lactation excluded patients.

The rearrangement links TRBV4-3 to TRBJ2-1; 10 bases are shared with TRBD2. This clonotype originated in a man aged 45-65 years with Graves' hyperthyroidism. What was sequenced was blood. The CDR3 nucleotides are TGCGCCAGCAGCCAAGACTCTAGCGGGAGTAATGAGCAGTTCTTC. This codes for CASSQDSSGSNEQFF.